The source of this T cell receptor beta chain is a study of identical twins. There are a few counts of this clonotype. Deletions cut 1 base from V and 0 bases from J, with 7 bases between. This CDR3 is built from 16 residues. CDR1 and CDR2 (germline): SNHLY, FYNNEI. Healthy Caucasians, and only they, were the donors. TCRdb called the 5' RACE reads again in MiXCR, with one record for every CDR3 protein. The table includes around 500,000 distinct CDR3 sequences, 11% to 15% detected once. These data were also filed under a second study, of yellow fever vaccine responses in identical twins.

This clonotype originated in a woman aged 18 to 35 in good health. The sample taken for sequencing was CD4+ T cells sorted from blood. The V gene is TRBV2, the J gene TRBJ2-6; D call uncertain. The CDR3 sequence is CASSEVENSGANVLTF. In DNA form, the CDR3 reads TGTGCCAGCAGTGAAGTGGAGAACTCTGGGGCCAACGTCCTGACTTTC.